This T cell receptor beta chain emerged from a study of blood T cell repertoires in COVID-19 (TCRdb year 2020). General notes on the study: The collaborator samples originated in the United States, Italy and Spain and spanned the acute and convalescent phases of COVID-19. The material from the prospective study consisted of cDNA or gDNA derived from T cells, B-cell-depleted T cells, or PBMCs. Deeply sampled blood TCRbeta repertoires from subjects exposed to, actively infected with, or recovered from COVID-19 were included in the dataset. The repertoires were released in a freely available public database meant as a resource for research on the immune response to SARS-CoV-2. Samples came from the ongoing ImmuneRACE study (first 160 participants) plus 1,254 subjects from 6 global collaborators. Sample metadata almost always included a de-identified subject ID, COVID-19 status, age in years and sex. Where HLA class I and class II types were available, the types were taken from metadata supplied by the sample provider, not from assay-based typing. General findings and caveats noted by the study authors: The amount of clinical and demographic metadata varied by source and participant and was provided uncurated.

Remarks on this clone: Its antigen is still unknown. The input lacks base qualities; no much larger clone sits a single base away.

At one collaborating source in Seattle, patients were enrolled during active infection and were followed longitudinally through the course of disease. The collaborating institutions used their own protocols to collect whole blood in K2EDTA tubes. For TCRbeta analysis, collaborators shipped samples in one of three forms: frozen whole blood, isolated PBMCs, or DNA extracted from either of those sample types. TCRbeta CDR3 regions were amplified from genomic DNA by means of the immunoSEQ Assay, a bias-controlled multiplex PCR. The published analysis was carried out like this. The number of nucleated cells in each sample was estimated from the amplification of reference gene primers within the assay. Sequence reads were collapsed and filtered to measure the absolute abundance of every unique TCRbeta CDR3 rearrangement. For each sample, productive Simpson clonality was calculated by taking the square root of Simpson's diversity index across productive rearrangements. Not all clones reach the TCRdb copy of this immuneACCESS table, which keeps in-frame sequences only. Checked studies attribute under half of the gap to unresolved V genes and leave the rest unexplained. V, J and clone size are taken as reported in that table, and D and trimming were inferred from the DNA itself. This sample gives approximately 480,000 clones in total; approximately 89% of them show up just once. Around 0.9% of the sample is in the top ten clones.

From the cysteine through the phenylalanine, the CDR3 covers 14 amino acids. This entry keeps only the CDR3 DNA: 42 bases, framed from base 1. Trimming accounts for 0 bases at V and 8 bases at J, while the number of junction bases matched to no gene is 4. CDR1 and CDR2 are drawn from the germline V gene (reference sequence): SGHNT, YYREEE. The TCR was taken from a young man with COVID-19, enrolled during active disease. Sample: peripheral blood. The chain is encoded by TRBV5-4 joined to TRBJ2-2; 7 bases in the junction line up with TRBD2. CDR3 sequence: CASSLDSGPGELFF. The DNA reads TGTGCCAGCAGCTTGGATAGCGGGCCTGGGGAGCTGTTTTTT.